These 13 T cell receptor beta chains were all obtained from the same sample, sequenced in a study of T cell changes during pregnancy in multiple sclerosis. Repertoires were generated with immunoSEQ multiplex PCR, while TCRdb's copy carries only in-frame clones and drops some. Here the sample spans roughly 40,000 clones, about 90% being singletons. Sequenced here: CD4+ T cells from peripheral blood mononuclear cells, sampled in the second trimester of pregnancy. The receptors originated from a female donor in good health, enrolled as a control in a pregnancy study.

The chain has TRBV4-1 and TRBJ2-6, with D possibly TRBD1 on 6 matching bases. CDR1 and CDR2 from the germline V gene are MGHRA and YSYEKL. The CDR3 is 15 residues long. Trimming pared 3 bases from V and 2 bases from J, leaving 8 bases between. This CDR3 is CASSHTGTGANVLTF. CDR3 DNA: TGCGCCAGCAGCCACACAGGGACTGGGGCCAACGTCCTGACTTTC.

This sequence joins TRBV11-2 and TRBJ2-1, with D tentatively TRBD2 (7 bases). The germline V gene has CDR1 SGHAT and CDR2 FQNNGV. The V and J ends lost 7 bases and 6 bases respectively, with 22 bases between them. The CDR3 has 16 residues. The CDR3 protein is CASTTRAGGRSNEQFF. The CDR3 DNA reads TGTGCCAGCACCACGCGGGCCGGGGGGCGGAGCAATGAGCAGTTCTTC.

V gene TRBV5-6 combines with J gene TRBJ1-2; D is undetermined. Trimming removed 4 bases from V and 0 bases from J, with 10 bases in between. Germline V CDR1 and CDR2: SGHDT, YYEEEE. The CDR3 is made up of 14 amino acids. This CDR3 is CASSPLTPNYGYTF. The CDR3 DNA follows: TGTGCCAGCAGCCCGTTGACTCCTAACTATGGCTACACCTTC.

J is TRBJ2-1 and V is TRBV12-5, with TRBD1 identical over 9 bases. This CDR3 has 15 residues. Germline assignment: CDR1 LGHNT and CDR2 FRNRAP. V gave up 7 bases and J gave up 10 bases; unmatched junction bases: 14. The CDR3 spells CASAKPGQGIREQFF. The CDR3 nucleotides are TGTGCTAGTGCCAAACCGGGACAGGGTATACGGGAGCAGTTCTTC.

The CDR3 bases are TGTGCCAGCAGCACCCGGACAGGGGTAAACTATGGCTACACCTTC. It specifies CASSTRTGVNYGYTF. V and J are TRBV21-1 and TRBJ1-2; TRBD1 is the table's D call, not checked against the DNA. TRBV21-1 is a documented pseudogene. The CDR3 extends over 15 amino acids.

Regarding this clone: At one boundary the junction diverges from the germline segment, which might be a read error. CDR3 sequence: CAWTVKGPWDF. DNA for the CDR3: TGTGCCTGGACCGTGAAGGGGCCTTGGGACTTC. The rearrangement joins TRBV30 to TRBJ2-4; a weak D match, TRBD1 (5 bases). Germline CDR1 is GTSNPN and CDR2 is SVGIG (reference sequence). The CDR3 runs 11 residues.

This chain connects TRBV30 to TRBJ2-7, with TRBD1 matching over 10 bases. The CDR3 has 14 amino acids. CDR1 GTSNPN and CDR2 SVGIG come from the germline V gene (reference sequence). Losses at the gene ends were 6 bases for V and 4 bases for J; bases not matched to a gene: 9. CDR3 residues: CACYVRDRGYEQYF. The DNA for the CDR3 is TGTGCCTGCTATGTCCGGGACAGGGGATACGAGCAGTACTTC. The full variable domain, rest sourced from reference TRBV30 and TRBJ2-7, is SQTIHQWPATLVQPVGSPLSLECTVEGTSNPNLYWYRQAAGRGLQLLFYSVGIGQISSEVPQNLSASRPQDRQFILSSKKLLLSDSGFYLCACYVRDRGYEQYFGPGTRLTVT.

The gene calls are TRBV11-2 and TRBJ2-3, with D hard to call. The CDR3 contains 12 residues. The germline gives CDR1 SGHAT, CDR2 FQNNGV. V lost 3 bases and J 6 bases, leaving 7 bases between the germline ends. The chain's CDR3 is CASSFWPDTQYF. The CDR3 region has the DNA TGTGCCAGCAGCTTTTGGCCGGATACGCAGTATTTT.

The CDR3 here is CASSLTLPGETQYF. The DNA of the CDR3 is TGTGCCAGCAGCCTTACTCTCCCCGGGGAGACCCAGTACTTC. The V call is TRBV6-5, the J call TRBJ2-5; the D is unclear. The CDR3 spans 14 residues. The germline V gene has CDR1 MNHEY and CDR2 SVGAGI. V shed 6 bases and J shed 5 bases, with 16 bases lying between them.

The rearrangement links TRBV30 to TRBJ2-1, with 9 bases matching TRBD2. This CDR3 spans 17 amino acids. Losses at the gene ends were 0 bases for V and 7 bases for J; bases not matched to a gene: 13. Germline V lookup: CDR1 GTSNPN, CDR2 SVGIG (reference sequence). The CDR3 DNA reads TGTGCCTGGAGTGTACTGTCTAGCGGGGTTGTGGGAAATGAGCAGTTCTTC. This gives the protein CAWSVLSSGVVGNEQFF.

The rearrangement joins TRBV27 to TRBJ1-2; no definite D call. The germline gives CDR1 MNHEY, CDR2 SMNVEV (reference sequence). The CDR3 length is 14 residues. Trimming removed 5 bases from V and 6 bases from J, with 16 bases in between. The CDR3 is CASSPGTSRNGYTF. Here the CDR3 DNA reads TGTGCCAGCAGTCCGGGTACGAGCCGTAATGGCTACACCTTC.

The chain recombines TRBV6-6 with TRBJ1-3; 8 positions match TRBD1. CDR3 length: 14 amino acids. Trimming took 8 bases from V and 4 from J; bases not matched to a gene: 7. Germline CDR1 reads MNHNY; CDR2 reads SVGAGI (reference sequence). CDR3 DNA: TGTGCCAGCCGCGAGAGGACAGGGGGAAACACCATATATTTT. The encoded protein is CASRERTGGNTIYF.

The chain is built from TRBV27 and TRBJ1-4; D remains ambiguous. Trimming took 7 bases from V and 4 from J, leaving 13 bases between them. The CDR3 is 14 residues long. Per germline, CDR1 MNHEY and CDR2 SMNVEV (reference sequence). CDR3 loop: CASKPAGYNEKLFF. CDR3 bases: TGTGCCAGCAAACCGGCGGGTTATAATGAAAAACTGTTTTTT.